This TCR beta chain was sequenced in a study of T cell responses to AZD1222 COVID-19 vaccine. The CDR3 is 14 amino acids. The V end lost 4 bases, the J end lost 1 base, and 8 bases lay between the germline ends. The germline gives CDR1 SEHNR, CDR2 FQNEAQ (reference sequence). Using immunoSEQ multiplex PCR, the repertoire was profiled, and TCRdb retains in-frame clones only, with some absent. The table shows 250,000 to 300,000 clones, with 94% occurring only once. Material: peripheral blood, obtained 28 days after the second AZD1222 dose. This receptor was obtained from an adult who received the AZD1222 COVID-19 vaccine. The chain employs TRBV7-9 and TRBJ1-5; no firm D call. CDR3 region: CASSWAGSNQPQHF. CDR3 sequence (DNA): TGTGCCAGCAGCTGGGCCGGGAGCAATCAGCCCCAGCATTTT.